This entry describes one TCR beta chain. Its antigen remains unidentified. The CDR3 length is 15 residues. V shed 4 bases and J shed 8 bases, with 19 bases lying between them. Germline lookup yields CDR1 SGHRS and CDR2 YFSETQ. This entry comes from a study of CD8 T cells in ankylosing spondylitis. Notes on the study in general: A TCR beta motif of fewer than ten highly homologous variants seemed to mark ankylosing spondylitis blood. There were earlier reports of some motif variants in reactive arthritis synovial fluid and blood.

Quantitative barcoded 5'-RACE was used to prepare TCR beta libraries. TCRdb used MiXCR to reprocess the 5' RACE reads, holding one entry per CDR3 protein. The table records around 540,000 distinct CDR3 sequences, approximately 12% of them present only once. The sequencing input was blood, either unsorted or a sorted T cell fraction (not recorded which). The chain recombines TRBV5-1 with TRBJ2-1; tentatively, D is TRBD2 (6 bases). This clonotype originated in a male donor with ankylosing spondylitis. The CDR3: CASSPPGGMDYEQFF. The CDR3 DNA follows: TGCGCCAGCAGCCCCCCCGGCGGGATGGACTATGAGCAGTTCTTC.